The rows below give T cell receptor beta chains drawn from one sample of a study of early T cells in non-severe SARS-CoV-2 infection. TCRdb passed the 5' RACE reads through MiXCR, listing each CDR3 protein once. The table includes about 69,000 distinct CDR3 sequences, about an eighth detected once. The material sequenced was whole blood, taken at baseline. All receptors derive from an adult who was a healthcare worker with PCR-confirmed SARS-CoV-2 infection or an uninfected control (not recorded which). Each CDR3 is given without its conserved first and last residue.

J gene | V gene | CDR3 protein
TRBJ2-3 | TRBV7-3 | ASSSTGDAQY
TRBJ1-1 | TRBV6-6 | ASSPVEVNTEAF
TRBJ2-1 | TRBV24-1 | ATSDLMSGGRNEQF
TRBJ2-1 | TRBV9 | ASSVGTSVGEQF
TRBJ2-3 | TRBV20-1 | SARDGAGSADTQY
TRBJ2-2 | TRBV9 | ASSVVSGGTNTGELF
TRBJ2-5 | TRBV7-6 | ASSYSLGETQY
TRBJ1-4 | TRBV6-1 | ASSETPDEGQDNEKLF
TRBJ2-3 | TRBV7-2 | ASSLGLAGVDTQY
TRBJ2-7 | TRBV7-2 | ASSPTGPYEQY